These 2 T cell receptor beta chains were sequenced from one sample in a study of early T cells in non-severe SARS-CoV-2 infection. TCRdb reprocessed the 5' RACE reads via MiXCR and lists one record per CDR3 protein. The table lists tens of thousands of distinct CDR3 sequences, around 12% of them singletons, with about 1.2% in the top ten. Source: whole blood, taken at baseline. The source of these receptors is an adult who was a healthcare worker with PCR-confirmed SARS-CoV-2 infection or an uninfected control (not recorded which). The donor label of this sample is uncertain.

This clonotype was picked up a small number of times. The J gene is TRBJ1-2, the V gene TRBV5-4, with a weak D call TRBD1 (5 bases). Germline values: CDR1 SGHNT, CDR2 YYREEE (reference sequence). The V end was cut by 1 base, the J end by 1 base, with 8 bases between. This CDR3 is 14 amino acids long. The CDR3 sequence: CASSLQGVNYGYTF. In DNA form, the CDR3 reads TGTGCCAGCAGCTTGCAAGGGGTTAACTATGGCTACACCTTC.

This clonotype has more than one count but fewer than ten. This chain uses TRBV24-1 with TRBJ2-2, with D hard to call. Germline V gives CDR1 KGHDR, CDR2 SFDVKD. V lost 0 bases to trimming and J lost 2 bases, with 18 bases between them. The CDR3 runs 19 residues. The CDR3, as DNA: TGTGCCACCAGTGATTTGAATGATCCGTCGGGTTTTAACACCGGGGAGCTGTTTTTT. Amino acids: CATSDLNDPSGFNTGELFF.